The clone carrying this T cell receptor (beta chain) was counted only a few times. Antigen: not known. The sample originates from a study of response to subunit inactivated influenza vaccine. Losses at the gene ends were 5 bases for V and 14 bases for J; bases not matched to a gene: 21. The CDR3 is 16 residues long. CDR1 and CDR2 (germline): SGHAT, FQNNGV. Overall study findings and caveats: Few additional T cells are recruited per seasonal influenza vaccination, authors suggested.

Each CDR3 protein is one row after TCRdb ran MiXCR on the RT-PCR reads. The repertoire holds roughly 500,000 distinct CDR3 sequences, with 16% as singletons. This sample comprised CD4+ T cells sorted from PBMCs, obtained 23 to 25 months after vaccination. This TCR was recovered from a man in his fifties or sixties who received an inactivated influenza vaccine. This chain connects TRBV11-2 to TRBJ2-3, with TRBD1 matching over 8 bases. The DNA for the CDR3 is TGTGCCAGCAGCCCCCCTGGACAGGGCCAATCGTCGGTACGGTATTTT. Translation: CASSPPGQGQSSVRYF.